These 30 T cell receptor beta chains were sequenced from one sample in a study of blood T cells in healthy people across ages. The use of a sample-barcoded 5' primer and a J-beta primer mix characterized a second PCR of roughly 7 to 11 cycles. TCRdb itself ran the 5' RACE reads through MiXCR, one entry per CDR3 protein. The data contain about 680,000 distinct CDR3 sequences, roughly 49% of them seen just once; the ten biggest clones take up around 32%. Sequencing was done on a sample of blood. The receptor source for this set is a woman in her sixties or seventies in good health.

V usage is TRBV7-2 and J usage is TRBJ2-7, with a weak D call TRBD2 (6 bases). V lost 1 base to trimming and J lost 4 bases, with 11 bases between them. The CDR3 length is 14 residues. Germline V lookup: CDR1 SGHTA, CDR2 FQGNSA. The CDR3 spells CASSLEAGLYEQYF. The CDR3 DNA reads as TGTGCCAGCAGCTTAGAAGCTGGACTATACGAGCAGTACTTC.

CDR3 in DNA: TGTGCCAGCGGTCTCTTCGGGACAGGGGAAGAAAAACTGTTTTTT. Residues: CASGLFGTGEEKLFF. This chain connects TRBV6-2 or TRBV6-3 to TRBJ1-4, with 10 bases lining up with TRBD1. Germline loops: CDR1 MNHEY, CDR2 SVGEGT. V was pared by 8 bases and J by 8 bases, with 11 bases of the junction left unmatched. The CDR3 runs to 15 residues.

This sequence joins TRBV9 and TRBJ2-1; TRBD2 matches 8 bases. CDR3 length: 15 residues. V lost 0 bases and J lost 7; bases outside the gene matches: 6. Germline CDR1 and CDR2: SGDLS and YYNGEE. The CDR3 coding sequence is TGTGCCAGCAGCGTAGGGAGCGGGAGCGGGAATGAGCAGTTCTTC. It translates to CASSVGSGSGNEQFF.

The chain carries TRBV4-2 and TRBJ1-4; D gene uncertain. CDR1 and CDR2 (germline): LGHNA, YNFKEQ. The CDR3 runs to 16 residues. Between the trimmed V and J ends, which lost 4 bases and 5 bases, there was a span of 17 bases. The CDR3 nucleotides read TGTGCCAGCAGCCCCCTGGCTTCCGAACCCAATGAAAAACTGTTTTTT. As protein: CASSPLASEPNEKLFF.

The chain employs TRBV15 and TRBJ2-1; 7 nucleotides match TRBD1. With V trimmed by 0 bases and J by 9 bases, 8 bases remained unmatched. Looked up from germline, CDR1 is LNHNV and CDR2 is YYDKDF (reference sequence). CDR3 length equals 15 residues. CDR3: CATSRETTTGAEQFF. The CDR3 bases are TGTGCCACCAGCAGAGAAACTACTACAGGGGCTGAGCAGTTCTTC.

The table lists this clonotype with a few counts. This rearrangement joins TRBV3-1 to TRBJ2-3; the match to TRBD1 covers 12 bases. With 6 bases clipped from V and 6 bases from J, the junction kept 10 bases outside the gene matches. The CDR3 has 16 amino acids. Germline CDR1 and CDR2: LGHDT and YNNKEL (reference sequence). The CDR3 DNA reads TGTGCCAGCAGTAACCGGGACAGGGGGCGGTACGATACGCAGTATTTT. Translated: CASSNRDRGRYDTQYF.

The J gene is TRBJ1-4, the V gene TRBV5-1; D call uncertain. The ends were cut back, 3 bases at V and 0 bases at J, with 0 bases in the middle. The CDR3 sequence is 12 residues long. The germline V gene encodes CDR1 SGHRS and CDR2 YFSETQ. CDR3 in DNA: TGCGCCAGCAGCTCAACTAATGAAAAACTGTTTTTT. It encodes CASSSTNEKLFF.

The chain couples TRBV24-1 to TRBJ2-1, with 8 bases aligning to TRBD1. This CDR3 has 15 amino acids. In germline, CDR1 is KGHDR, CDR2 SFDVKD. J was trimmed by 8 bases and V by 6 bases; bases with no gene match: 11. CDR3: CATSRSTGAYHEQFF. CDR3 sequence (DNA): TGTGCCACCAGTCGTTCGACAGGGGCTTACCATGAGCAGTTCTTC.

This clonotype has just a few counts. This chain links TRBV10-3 with TRBJ2-3, with 11 bases matching TRBD2. The germline gives CDR1 ENHRY, CDR2 SYGVKD. V dropped 6 bases and J dropped 4; count of bases not matched to a gene: 6. The CDR3 has 15 amino acids. The CDR3 loop reads CAISTGTSGSDTQYF. The CDR3 nucleotides read TGTGCCATCAGCACCGGGACTAGCGGATCAGATACGCAGTATTTT.

The chain couples TRBV5-1 to TRBJ2-4; D might be TRBD2 (6 bases). Per the germline V gene, CDR1 is SGHRS and CDR2 is YFSETQ. Trimming took 5 bases from V and 5 from J, leaving 17 bases between them. The CDR3 has 15 amino acids. The CDR3 DNA sequence: TGCGCCAGCAGACAGACTAGAGGCTCTCAAAACATTCAGTACTTC. It translates to CASRQTRGSQNIQYF.

V and J are TRBV20-1 and TRBJ2-2; a weak D match, TRBD2 (6 bases). The CDR3 sequence is 11 residues long. Germline CDR1 and CDR2: DFQATT and SNEGSKA (reference sequence). In nucleotides, the CDR3 is TGCGGGGGAGGGAACACCGGGGAGCTGTTTTTT. Amino acids: CGGGNTGELFF.

V and J are TRBV20-1 and TRBJ2-3; tentatively, D is TRBD2 (5 bases). Germline assignment: CDR1 DFQATT and CDR2 SNEGSKA (reference sequence). There are 15 residues in the CDR3. Trimming took 4 bases from V and 3 from J, leaving 17 bases between them. In nucleotides, the CDR3 is TGCAGTGCTAATAGTTGGGAGCGCGGGACAGATACGCAGTATTTT. Translated: CSANSWERGTDTQYF.

The gene calls are TRBV20-1 and TRBJ2-5; 10 bases map to TRBD1. The tail of the sequence fits TRBJ2-7 better, so the J call may be wrong. This CDR3 has 15 amino acids. Germline CDR1 DFQATT, CDR2 SNEGSKA (reference sequence). The CDR3 protein is CSARDVRQGAHEQYF. The CDR3 DNA follows: TGCAGTGCTAGAGATGTGAGACAGGGGGCCCACGAGCAGTACTTC.

This sequence joins TRBV27 and TRBJ2-5; maybe TRBD2 (6 bases). Matching the DNA end better, TRBJ2-7 makes the J call doubtful. CDR1 is MNHEY, CDR2 SMNVEV, per germline (reference sequence). The CDR3 is 15 amino acids. In DNA form, the CDR3 reads TGTGCCAGCAGTTCCGCATCAAGCGGGCACTACGAGCAGTACTTC. The encoded protein is CASSSASSGHYEQYF.

This clonotype was seen only a few times. This chain connects TRBV20-1 to TRBJ2-3, with 9 positions matching TRBD1. The CDR3 covers 14 residues. Germline assignment: CDR1 DFQATT and CDR2 SNEGSKA (reference sequence). Trimming took 3 bases from V and 6 from J; bases not matched to a gene: 7. CDR3 DNA: TGCAGTGCTAGCTGGGGGACAGGGATCGATACGCAGTATTTT. Amino acids: CSASWGTGIDTQYF.

This clonotype turned up a few times. This chain links TRBV29-1 with TRBJ2-1, with a possible D match to TRBD2 (7 bases). Germline-derived CDR1 and CDR2 are SQVTM and ANQGSEA. CDR3 length: 12 residues. Trimming took 3 bases from V and 8 from J, leaving 11 bases between them. The CDR3 loop reads CSVDPGGHEQFF. Written as DNA, the CDR3 is TGCAGCGTTGACCCCGGGGGGCATGAGCAGTTCTTC.

This clonotype was picked up a small number of times. The rearrangement joins TRBV7-3 to TRBJ2-3; no clear D. The V end was cut by 5 bases, the J end by 1 base, with 13 bases between. The CDR3 loop spans 15 amino acids. Germline values: CDR1 SGHTA, CDR2 FQGTGA. This CDR3 reads CASSHGIRRTDTQYF. CDR3 nucleotides: TGTGCCAGCAGCCATGGTATACGACGCACAGATACGCAGTATTTT. Supplemented by reference TRBV7-3 and TRBJ2-3, the full variable domain reads GAGVSQTPSNKVTEKGKYVELRCDPISGHTALYWYRQSLGQGPEFLIYFQGTGAADDSGLPNDRFFAVRPEGSVSTLKIQRTERGDSAVYLCASSHGIRRTDTQYFGPGTRLTVL.

The rearrangement joins TRBV4-2 to TRBJ2-3; the match to TRBD2 covers 16 bases. CDR3 size: 18 residues. The V gene end was trimmed by 1 base and the J gene end by 0 bases; junction bases not matched to a gene: 1. Germline V gives CDR1 LGHNA, CDR2 YNFKEQ. The CDR3 coding sequence is TGTGCCAGCAGCCAAGCGGGACTAGCGGGAGGGAGCACAGATACGCAGTATTTT. This encodes CASSQAGLAGGSTDTQYF.

V gene TRBV20-1 combines with J gene TRBJ1-5; 8 positions agree with TRBD1. The trim removed 6 bases at V and 7 bases at J, leaving 5 bases unmatched. Germline-derived CDR1 and CDR2 are DFQATT and SNEGSKA (reference sequence). CDR3 length: 12 residues. In DNA, the CDR3 is TGCAGTGCATCGGACAGGGACCAGCCCCAGCATTTT. Translation: CSASDRDQPQHF.

This clonotype has only one observation. The V call is TRBV27, the J call TRBJ2-5; D remains unclear. The J call may be incorrect, as the DNA end agrees better with TRBJ2-7. The CDR3 is made up of 13 amino acids. CDR1 and CDR2 from the germline V gene are MNHEY and SMNVEV (reference sequence). The CDR3 DNA is TGTGCCAGCCGCGATCGAGTATATAGCGAGCAGTACTTC. It codes for CASRDRVYSEQYF.

This clonotype appeared a few times. The chain links TRBV6-5 to TRBJ2-7, with D perhaps matching TRBD1 or TRBD2 (5 bases each). Trimming pared 5 bases from V and 0 bases from J, leaving 11 bases between. This CDR3 has 14 amino acids. Germline CDR1 MNHEY, CDR2 SVGAGI. This chain's CDR3 is CASSPRDRSYEQYF. The CDR3 DNA reads TGTGCCAGCAGTCCCCGGGACCGCTCCTACGAGCAGTACTTC.

The CDR3 DNA sequence: TGTGCCAGCAGTCCCCTACTAGCGAACCAAGAGACCCAGTACTTC. Translation gives CASSPLLANQETQYF. The gene calls are TRBV28 and TRBJ2-5, with 7 bases lining up with TRBD2. CDR1 is MDHEN, CDR2 SYDVKM, per germline. There are 15 residues in the CDR3. V shed 5 bases and J 0 bases; nucleotides not matched to a gene: 6.

V is TRBV28 and J is TRBJ2-5, with D perhaps matching TRBD1 (8 bases). The length of the CDR3 is 15 residues. The V end lost 5 bases, the J end lost 5 bases, and 18 bases lay between the germline ends. Germline V gives CDR1 MDHEN, CDR2 SYDVKM. CDR3 protein: CASSPYRGGSETQYF. CDR3 coding DNA: TGTGCCAGCAGTCCGTACAGGGGGGGCTCCGAGACCCAGTACTTC.

The chain links TRBV27 to TRBJ2-1, with 11 nucleotides matching TRBD1. V shed 2 bases and J 3 bases; nucleotides not matched to a gene: 3. The CDR3 is 16 amino acids. Looked up from germline, CDR1 is MNHEY and CDR2 is SMNVEV (reference sequence). The CDR3 sequence: CASSLRTGGFYNEQFF. The CDR3 nucleotides read TGTGCCAGCAGTTTACGGACAGGGGGCTTCTACAATGAGCAGTTCTTC.

CDR3 region: CASSELGAGGYGYTF. CDR3 nucleotides: TGTGCCAGCAGTGAATTGGGGGCAGGGGGTTATGGCTACACCTTC. The chain carries TRBV25-1 and TRBJ1-2; 7 positions agree with TRBD1. Germline V gene sequence: CDR1 MGHDK, CDR2 SYGVNS. The CDR3 runs 15 residues. With V trimmed by 1 base and J by 5 bases, 7 bases remained unmatched.

This chain links TRBV7-7 with TRBJ2-1; TRBD2 matches 7 bases. This CDR3 spans 14 amino acids. Germline CDR1 reads SSHAT; CDR2 reads FNYEAQ (reference sequence). V lost 3 bases and J lost 7; bases outside the gene matches: 6. CDR3 loop: CASSFGGSFNEQFF. CDR3 coding DNA: TGTGCCAGCAGCTTTGGCGGGAGTTTTAATGAGCAGTTCTTC.

This clonotype was picked up a small number of times. V gene TRBV16 combines with J gene TRBJ2-7, with 9 bases aligning to TRBD2. Germline CDR1 KGHSY, CDR2 FQNENV. The CDR3 loop spans 13 amino acids. J lost 5 bases, V lost 3 bases, and 2 bases had no gene match. The CDR3 loop reads CASSHTSGHEQYF. CDR3 in DNA: TGTGCCAGCAGCCATACTAGCGGGCACGAGCAGTACTTC.

V gene TRBV5-4 combines with J gene TRBJ2-1; TRBD2 is a possible D gene (7 bases). Germline values: CDR1 SGHNT, CDR2 YYREEE (reference sequence). The CDR3 consists of 12 residues. V lost 5 bases and J 8 bases, leaving 11 bases between the germline ends. In DNA form, the CDR3 reads TGTGCCAGCAGTCGGGGGGCCGATGAGCAGTTCTTC. The encoded protein is CASSRGADEQFF.

The chain recombines TRBV5-5 with TRBJ2-5, with 13 bases matching TRBD2. CDR1 is SGHKS, CDR2 YYEKEE, per germline (reference sequence). The CDR3 runs 16 residues. V lost 3 bases, J lost 4 bases, and 6 bases stayed unmatched. The CDR3 loop reads CASSSTSGRALETQYF. Here the CDR3 DNA reads TGTGCCAGCAGCTCCACTAGCGGGAGGGCACTAGAGACCCAGTACTTC.

The chain uses TRBV19 and TRBJ2-1; 13 bases line up with TRBD2. Germline CDR1 LNHDA, CDR2 SQIVND (reference sequence). V was pared by 0 bases and J by 8 bases, with 4 bases of the junction left unmatched. This CDR3 is built from 16 residues. CDR3: CASSIEGLAGADEQFF. CDR3 sequence (DNA): TGTGCCAGTAGTATAGAAGGACTAGCGGGAGCTGATGAGCAGTTCTTC.